The present TCR beta chain was sequenced within a study of graft-versus-host responses after intestinal transplantation. The overall study: Once they had received anti-thymocyte globulin induction, all recipients took tacrolimus and steroids for about 3 years.

Of note for this clone: What it binds is not known.

The CDR3 spans 15 residues. From germline, CDR1 is SGHDN and CDR2 FVKESK. V lost 0 bases, J lost 2 bases, and 4 bases stayed unmatched. Profiling relied on immunoSEQ multiplex PCR, and the TCRdb table lists in-frame clones only, not all of them. The sample yields about 94,000 clones, more than 85% seen once. The clonotype was recovered from a human donor who received an intestinal transplant. Sequencing was performed on unstimulated CD8+ T cells sorted from spleen or lymph node cells, taken before intestinal transplant. The gene calls are TRBV14 and TRBJ2-7; 7 bases are shared with TRBD2. The CDR3 nucleotides are TGTGCCAGCAGCCAAGAGGGAGGGACTGCCTACGAGCAGTACTTC. It codes for CASSQEGGTAYEQYF. Full variable domain (rest looked up from reference TRBV14 and TRBJ2-7): EAGVTQFPSHSVIEKGQTVTLRCDPISGHDNLYWYRRVMGKEIKFLLHFVKESKQDESGMPNNRFLAERTGGTYSTLKVQPAELEDSGVYFCASSQEGGTAYEQYFGPGTRLTVT.